This T cell receptor beta chain was captured by sequencing in a study of shared clonotypes between healthy human individuals (dated by TCRdb to about 2020). Regarding the study in general: The cohort included a few men and a couple of women between 18 and 49 years of age. For each donor, three plates each were used for CD4 naive and CD4 memory, two plates were used for CD8 naive, and one plate was used for CD8 memory. The study deeply sequenced blood TCR repertoires of five healthy adults to estimate repertoire size and the extent of clonotype sharing between individuals. To increase sequencing depth and limit assay-specific biases, TCR repertoire library preparation and sequencing were carried out by different laboratories using diverse techniques. Leukapheresis yielded between about 0.9 and 9.5 billion PBMCs per donor. The investigation overall reported the following: Higher generation probabilities were observed for clonotypes shared by all four sorted-subset donors than for non-shared clonotypes. Sampling was restricted to blood, and TCR repertoires in tissue are likely to differ from TCR repertoires in blood. Based on pairwise subsampling, the degree of clonotype sharing among donors was expected to be affected by sequencing depth. Rarefaction of sorted-subset datasets indicated incomplete sequencing despite the large sequencing depth. The genetic and exposure-history diversity represented was limited by the small number of donors. About 4.5% of naive CD4, 3.5% of naive CD8, approximately 2.2% of memory CD4, and roughly 0.4% of memory CD8 clonotypes were shared across a handful of donors. Estimated clonotype richness was generally larger for naive than for memory subsets.

Using the deep immunoSEQ assay, TCR CDR3 regions were amplified from genomic DNA by multiplex PCR. For each cell subset, the extracted genomic DNA was distributed evenly across all wells of several immunoSEQ 96-well plates, and each plate served as one replicate. For sorted subsets, each replicate PCR was loaded with approximately 190 ng genomic DNA, equivalent to about 30,000 T cell genomes. Purified libraries were quantified with a Qubit 3.0 fluorometer, sized on a Bioanalyzer 2100, and re-quantified with the KAPA Library Quantification kit. Each immunoSEQ 96-well plate was sequenced on its own single-read 150-cycle Illumina NextSeq 550 flow cell. Per the authors' processing: Because the immunoSEQ output held only junctional sequences and lacked quality scores, the filtering could not match the filtering applied to full-length reads. To assign V/J genes and CDR3, sequences were annotated against IMGT germline references using PyIR, a Python wrapper for IgBLAST v1.9. Reads were removed for weak V/J assignments (E-value above 1e-6), missing CDR3, stop codons, out-of-frame junctions, or ambiguous translated residues. V3J clonotypes were defined as sequences sharing an identical inferred V gene, J gene, and CDR3 amino acid sequence. The percentage overlap between two repertoires was calculated by dividing the number of shared unique clonotypes by the size of the smaller repertoire. Repertoire richness was assessed with RTK rarefaction, the Chao1 estimator, and Recon v2.1 estimates of unobserved clonotypes. Generation probabilities for all TCRbeta clonotypes obtained by the gDNA method from a handful of donors were computed using OLGA. The clones in this table, taken by TCRdb from immuneACCESS, are in-frame only. Not every clone is retained; where verified, under half of the shortfall comes from an unresolved V gene, and the cause of the rest is unknown. V and J calls and clone size follow that table, whereas D and trimming were derived from the DNA. The table for this sample lists roughly 680,000 clones; around 70% of them were counted only once. The biggest ten clones account for approximately 1.7% of the sample.

On this clone itself: The clone's antigen remains unknown. Per-base qualities were not stored, and no clone one base away is much larger.

From V the trimming removes 4 bases and from J it removes 1 base, while the gene matches leave 11 bases of the junction unaccounted for. The CDR3 runs 17 amino acids, cysteine and phenylalanine included. The read is trimmed to its CDR3 DNA, 51 bases read in frame from base 1. The germline V gene gives CDR1 as MDHEN and CDR2 as SYDVKM. Donors were healthy HIV-negative adults with no recently reported acute infections or vaccinations. Every donor was a Caucasian adult living in Nashville, Tennessee, USA. CD4+ T cells were enriched by magnetic negative selection; naive cells were then positively selected on CD45RA, and the negative fraction formed the memory subset. Blood was obtained by leukapheresis, after which PBMCs were separated by Ficoll-Histopaque density gradient centrifugation and cryopreserved in liquid nitrogen vapor phase. Analytical flow cytometry was used to check the purity and quantity of every magnetically sorted T cell population. Genomic DNA was isolated from each sorted fraction and quantified by UV absorbance on a Nanodrop 2000c.

The sample taken for sequencing was memory CD4+ T cells sorted from blood. According to the study, the label for this sample's cell subset or site signals: CD45RA-negative fraction. The sequence derives from a woman under 40 in good health. This sequence uses TRBV28 and TRBJ2-7; TRBD2 agrees with 9 junctional bases. The CDR3 reads CASSSDRGSGRSYEQYF. Here is the DNA: TGTGCCAGCAGTTCCGACCGGGGGAGCGGGAGGTCCTACGAGCAGTACTTC.